This T cell receptor beta chain was identified during a study of T-cell reconstitution after alpha-beta-depleted transplantation in children (dated by TCRdb to 2016 to 2017). With respect to the entire study: Using TCR repertoire profiling, the study quantitatively followed how T-cell immune reconstitution unfolded in children after TCRalphabeta/CD19-depleted allogeneic hematopoietic cell transplantation. Study-wide conclusions, independent of this receptor: The high TCRbeta diversity at day 60 in some patients was ascribed to recipient T cells and intrathymic progenitors that had survived conditioning. Over the following months the frequencies of hyperexpanded clones went down, and after one year T-cell counts and TCRbeta diversity were mostly credited to newly produced T cells. The apparently early alphabetaT-cell count recovery about two months after transplant was reportedly dependent on only several hundred rapidly expanded clones derived from non-depleted graft cells.

Explained via the paper, the treatment or condition label denotes: allogeneic hematopoietic cell transplantation with graft depleted of TCRalphabeta T cells and CD19 B cells. The transplant recipients were children given TCRalphabeta/CD19-depleted allogeneic hematopoietic cell grafts. The cysteine opens and the phenylalanine closes a CDR3 of 19 amino acids. Of the read, only the CDR3 DNA is kept; its 57 bases are in frame from base 1. Germline trimming amounts to 3 bases on V and 5 bases on J, with 19 as the count of junction bases outside the gene matches. The germline V gene (reference sequence) specifies MNHEY as CDR1 and SMNVEV as CDR2. Library preparation employed PCR. The sequencer was an Illumina HiSeq 2500. Molecular barcoding was employed in the preparation of TCR libraries, with unique molecular identifiers being used to normalize TCRbeta repertoire quantification. The raw public reads went through TCRdb reprocessing: fastp at Q25, MiXCR clone calling, in-frame beta chains kept. Entries are consolidated by CDR3 protein sequence, retaining the most common genes and DNA. The table for this sample lists hundreds of thousands of distinct CDR3 sequences; under 20% of them were counted only once. The leading ten clones occupy over 25% of the sample.

On this clonotype: Which antigen it targets is not known. No base-level quality is on record; no much larger clone is a single base apart.

The receptor's source is a boy in the first two years of life who had a stem cell transplant for Wiskott-Aldrich syndrome, so the T cells may come from the graft donor. Sequencing was performed on PBMCs, mostly from graft donor cells, taken 360 days after TCRalphabeta/CD19-depleted stem cell transplant. This chain joins TRBV27 to TRBJ1-1; TRBD1 agrees with 9 junctional bases. This receptor has the CDR3 CASSFRRRATGQGWTEAFF. The bases read TGTGCCAGCAGTTTCCGAAGACGGGCTACGGGACAGGGATGGACTGAAGCTTTCTTT.